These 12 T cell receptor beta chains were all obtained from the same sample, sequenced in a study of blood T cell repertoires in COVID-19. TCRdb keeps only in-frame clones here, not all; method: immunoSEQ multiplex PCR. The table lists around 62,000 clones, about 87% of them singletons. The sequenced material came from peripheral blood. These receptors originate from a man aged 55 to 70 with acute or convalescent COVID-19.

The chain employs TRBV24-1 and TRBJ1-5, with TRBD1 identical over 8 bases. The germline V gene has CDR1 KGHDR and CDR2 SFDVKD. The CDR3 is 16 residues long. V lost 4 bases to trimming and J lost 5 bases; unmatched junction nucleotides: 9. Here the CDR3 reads CATSDQTGERDQPQHF. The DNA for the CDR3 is TGTGCCACCAGTGACCAGACAGGGGAACGTGATCAGCCCCAGCATTTT.

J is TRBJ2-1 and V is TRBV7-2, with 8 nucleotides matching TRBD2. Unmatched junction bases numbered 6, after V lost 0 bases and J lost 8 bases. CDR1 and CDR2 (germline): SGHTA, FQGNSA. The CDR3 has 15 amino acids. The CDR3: CASSLASGSYDEQFF. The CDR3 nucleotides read TGTGCCAGCAGCTTAGCGAGCGGGAGTTATGATGAGCAGTTCTTC.

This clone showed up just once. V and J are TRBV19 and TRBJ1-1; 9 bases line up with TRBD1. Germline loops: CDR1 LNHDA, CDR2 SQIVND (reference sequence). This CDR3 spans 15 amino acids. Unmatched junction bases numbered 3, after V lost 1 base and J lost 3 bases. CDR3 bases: TGTGCCAGTAGTATAGGGACAGGGGCTTACACTGAAGCTTTCTTT. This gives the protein CASSIGTGAYTEAFF.

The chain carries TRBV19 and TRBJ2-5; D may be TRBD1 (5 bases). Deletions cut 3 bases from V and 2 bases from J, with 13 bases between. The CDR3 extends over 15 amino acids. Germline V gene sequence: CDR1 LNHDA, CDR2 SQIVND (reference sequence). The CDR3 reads CASSIVRGSQETQYF. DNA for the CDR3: TGTGCCAGTAGTATTGTAAGGGGTTCGCAAGAGACCCAGTACTTC. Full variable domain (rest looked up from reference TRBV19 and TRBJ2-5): DGGITQSPKYLFRKEGQNVTLSCEQNLNHDAMYWYRQDPGQGLRLIYYSQIVNDFQKGDIAEGYSVSREKKESFPLTVTSAQKNPTAFYLCASSIVRGSQETQYFGPGTRLLVL.

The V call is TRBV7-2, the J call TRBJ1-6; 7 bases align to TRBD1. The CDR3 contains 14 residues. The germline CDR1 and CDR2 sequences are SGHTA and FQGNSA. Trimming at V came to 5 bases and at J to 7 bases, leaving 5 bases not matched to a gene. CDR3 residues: CASSPGQENSPLHF. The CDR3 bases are TGTGCCAGCAGCCCAGGACAGGAAAATTCACCCCTCCACTTT.

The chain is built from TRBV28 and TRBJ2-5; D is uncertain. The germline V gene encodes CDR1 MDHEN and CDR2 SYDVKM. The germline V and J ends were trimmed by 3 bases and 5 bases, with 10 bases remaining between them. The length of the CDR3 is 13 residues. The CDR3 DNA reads TGTGCCAGCAGTTTCCCCCCCCGGGAGACCCAGTACTTC. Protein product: CASSFPPRETQYF.

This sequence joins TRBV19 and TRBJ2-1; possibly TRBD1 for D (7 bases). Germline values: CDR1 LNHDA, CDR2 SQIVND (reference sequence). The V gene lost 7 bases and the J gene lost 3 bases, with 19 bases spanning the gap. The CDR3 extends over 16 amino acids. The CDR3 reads CASTGGDRVNYNEQFF. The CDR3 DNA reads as TGTGCCAGTACCGGGGGAGACAGGGTCAACTACAATGAGCAGTTCTTC.

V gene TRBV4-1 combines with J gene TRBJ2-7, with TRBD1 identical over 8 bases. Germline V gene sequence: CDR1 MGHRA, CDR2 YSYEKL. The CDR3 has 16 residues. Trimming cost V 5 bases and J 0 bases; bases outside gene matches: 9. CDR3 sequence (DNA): TGCGCCAGCAGCACCACAACAGGGGGTATCTCCTACGAGCAGTACTTC. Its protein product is CASSTTTGGISYEQYF.

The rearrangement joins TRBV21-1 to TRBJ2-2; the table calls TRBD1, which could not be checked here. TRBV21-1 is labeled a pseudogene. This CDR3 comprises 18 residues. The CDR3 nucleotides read TGTGCCAGCAGCAGACAAGAAATGGGGACAGGGGCCGGCGGGGAGCTGTTTTTT. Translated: CASSRQEMGTGAGGELFF.

The CDR3 DNA is TGTGCCAGCAGCCTGACTGGGACTAGCGGGCTTAGCACAGATACGCAGTATTTT. It encodes CASSLTGTSGLSTDTQYF. The chain employs TRBV5-6 and TRBJ2-3, with 12 bases fitting TRBD2. With 4 bases clipped from V and 0 bases from J, the junction kept 9 bases outside the gene matches. Germline CDR1 SGHDT, CDR2 YYEEEE. The CDR3 has 18 residues.

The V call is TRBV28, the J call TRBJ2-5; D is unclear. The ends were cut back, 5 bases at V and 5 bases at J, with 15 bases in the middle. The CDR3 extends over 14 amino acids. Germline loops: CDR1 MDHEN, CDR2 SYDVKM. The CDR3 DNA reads TGTGCCAGCAGTCTCTGGCGGTCCGTGGAGACCCAGTACTTC. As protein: CASSLWRSVETQYF.

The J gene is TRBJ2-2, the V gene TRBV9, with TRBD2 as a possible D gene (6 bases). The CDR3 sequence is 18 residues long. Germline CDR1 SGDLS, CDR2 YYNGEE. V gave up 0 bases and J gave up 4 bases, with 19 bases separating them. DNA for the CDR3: TGTGCCAGCAGCGTAGTTCCCTTGGGGGGAGCCGCCACCGGGGAGCTGTTTTTT. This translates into CASSVVPLGGAATGELFF.